The clone carrying this TCR beta chain was recorded at least ten times. With 1 base clipped from V and 4 bases from J, the junction kept 7 bases outside the gene matches. The CDR3 has 15 amino acids. Germline-derived CDR1 and CDR2 are SGHRS and YFSETQ. The data stem from a study of cytotoxic CD8 clonotypes in ibrutinib-treated CLL. Sequenced by immunoSEQ multiplex PCR; TCRdb stores in-frame clones only, minus some. The data hold 150,000 or so clones, with under 90% observed a single time. Genomic DNA (approximately 2.1 micrograms) was obtained from cryopreserved PBMCs for construction of TCR beta libraries.

The chain employs TRBV5-1 and TRBJ2-7; 8 bases map to TRBD1. The input for sequencing was PBMCs, taken after 24 months of ibrutinib treatment. This clonotype was sampled from a human donor with chronic lymphocytic leukemia. This CDR3 reads CASSLSGGIGYEQYF. CDR3 DNA: TGCGCCAGCAGCTTGTCAGGGGGCATCGGGTACGAGCAGTACTTC.